A selection of T cell receptor beta chains follows, all from one sample in a study of T cell responses to AZD1222 COVID-19 vaccine. Assay: immunoSEQ multiplex PCR; the TCRdb copy retains only in-frame clones and omits some. The table has approximately 120,000 clones, over 75% seen once. The sample in question was peripheral blood, obtained 28 days after the second AZD1222 dose. The origin of the receptors is an adult who received the AZD1222 COVID-19 vaccine. The CDR3 runs from the conserved cysteine through the conserved F or W. A D gene is named only where the DNA matches it firmly. Part of the rows lack a size; the others show once, few, many or a class for expanded clones.

TGTGCCAGTAGTGACCGGTACAATGAGCAGTTCTTC CASSDRYNEQFF TRBJ2-1 . TRBV19 .
TGTGCCAGCAGTCCCTGGACTAGCGGGGGGGCTGATGAGCAGTTCTTC CASSPWTSGGADEQFF TRBJ2-1 medium-sized TRBV6-4 TRBD2
TGTGTCATCAGTGAGTCTAAGATTTTTAACTATGGCTACACCTTC CVISESKIFNYGYTF TRBJ1-2 once TRBV10-3 .
TGTGCCAGCAGCTCTCAACTCCGGGACAGCTATGGCTACACCTTC CASSSQLRDSYGYTF TRBJ1-2 . TRBV7-9 TRBD1
TGTGCCAGCAGCCAAGAAAAAACCGGGGGAGTTACGCAGTATTTT CASSQEKTGGVTQYF TRBJ2-3 . TRBV4-2 .
. CASSFHALADFGNEQFF TRBJ2-1 . TRBV7-9 .
TGTGCCAGCAGCCTATCTAGCGGGAGGGAACAAGAGACCCAGTACTTC CASSLSSGREQETQYF TRBJ2-5 . TRBV7-2 TRBD2
TGCGCCAGCAGCCAAGGAGCGACAGGGGACGGAGAGACCCAGTACTTC CASSQGATGDGETQYF TRBJ2-5 . TRBV4-3 TRBD1
TGCGCCAGCAGCCAAGATGTAGCGGGAGGGCCGAGTGAGCAGTTCTTC CASSQDVAGGPSEQFF TRBJ2-1 . TRBV4-3 TRBD2
TGCGCCAGCAGCTTGGCCGGTAACACTAATCTCGGGGACACCATATATTTT CASSLAGNTNLGDTIYF TRBJ1-3 . TRBV5-1 .
TGTGCCAGTAGTTTTTACCAGGAGTACTATGGCTACACCTTC CASSFYQEYYGYTF TRBJ1-2 once TRBV19 .
TGTGCCAGCAGCGACGACAGTCTCTATGGCTACACCTTC CASSDDSLYGYTF TRBJ1-2 . TRBV5-5 .
TGTGCCTGGAGTGTCCCCCCTCAGGGAGAAAAACTGTTTTTT CAWSVPPQGEKLFF TRBJ1-4 . TRBV30 .
TGTGCCAGCAGCTGGGAAAGAGGACTAGCGGGAGGAGGGTACGAGCAGTACTTC CASSWERGLAGGGYEQYF TRBJ2-7 . TRBV7-9 TRBD2
TGTGCCATCAGCGGAGGGACCGCCAACGGGGGCTACACCTTC CAISGGTANGGYTF TRBJ1-2 few TRBV10-3 .
TGTGCCAGTAGGGAGCCCCTGGAGGATCAGCCCCAGCATTTT CASREPLEDQPQHF TRBJ1-5 . TRBV19 .
TGTGCCAGCAGCTTGGCCGTGGGGGCGACTGGGGTGTACACTGAAGCTTTCTTT CASSLAVGATGVYTEAFF TRBJ1-1 . TRBV5-5 .
TGTGCCAGCAGTTTGCCGAGGACAGGGCTGGAAAAACTGTTTTTT CASSLPRTGLEKLFF TRBJ1-4 . TRBV28 TRBD1
TGTGCCAGCACCCGAGGCGAGACAGGGACTGAAGCTTTCTTT CASTRGETGTEAFF TRBJ1-1 . TRBV5-4 TRBD1
TGTGCCAGCAGCCCATCAACCGGGGGGGGTTACAATGAGCAGTTCTTC CASSPSTGGGYNEQFF TRBJ2-1 few TRBV11-3 TRBD2
TGCAGCGGATCCTACAATGAGCAGTTCTTC CSGSYNEQFF TRBJ2-1 once TRBV29-1 .
TGTGCCAGCAGCTTAGCACAGGCCGGGGGCACTGAAGCTTTCTTT CASSLAQAGGTEAFF TRBJ1-1 few TRBV7-2 .
TGTGCCAGCAGCTTAAGAGCGGGGGTTTTCACCGGGGAGCTGTTTTTT CASSLRAGVFTGELFF TRBJ2-2 . TRBV11-1 TRBD2
TGTGCCATCAGACCCGGACAGGGGAACACTGAAGCTTTCTTT CAIRPGQGNTEAFF TRBJ1-1 . TRBV10-3 TRBD1
TGTGCCAGCAGCTTAGCGCTGACATATGTAACCGATGGCTACACCTTC CASSLALTYVTDGYTF TRBJ1-2 . TRBV7-8 .
TGTGCCAGCAGCGCCTTGAGTGGAGCCAAAAACATTCAGTACTTC CASSALSGAKNIQYF TRBJ2-4 . TRBV11-1 .
TGTGCCAGCAGTGAAATGATGAACACTGAAGCTTTCTTT CASSEMMNTEAFF TRBJ1-1 . TRBV2 .
TGTGCCAGCAGTTTACAACCCCTGACAGGGGTAGATACGCAGTATTTT CASSLQPLTGVDTQYF TRBJ2-3 . TRBV27 TRBD1
TGTGCCAGCAGCCAACCCGGGACTAGCGGGGGGGGAGATACGCAGTATTTT CASSQPGTSGGGDTQYF TRBJ2-3 once TRBV7-9 TRBD2
TGTGCCTGGAGTGGGTCCTCTTATGGCTACACCTTC CAWSGSSYGYTF TRBJ1-2 . TRBV30 .
TGTGCCTGGAGTGCCCGGGCGGAGACCCAGTACTTC CAWSARAETQYF TRBJ2-5 . TRBV30 .
TGTGCCAGCAGCTTCAGGGACTACGAGCAGTACTTC CASSFRDYEQYF TRBJ2-7 . TRBV5-8 .
TGTGCCAGCAGCCCCCGTCTTGGGGACGGCGGCAATCAGCCCCAGCATTTT CASSPRLGDGGNQPQHF TRBJ1-5 few TRBV5-5 .